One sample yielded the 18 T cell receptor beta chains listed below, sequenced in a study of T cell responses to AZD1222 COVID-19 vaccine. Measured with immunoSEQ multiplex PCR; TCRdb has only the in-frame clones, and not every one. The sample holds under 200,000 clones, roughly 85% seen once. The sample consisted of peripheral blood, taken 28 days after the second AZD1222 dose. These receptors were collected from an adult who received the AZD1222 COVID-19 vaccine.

CDR3 bases: TGTGCCAGCAGCTTAAGGACCGAGCCCTACGAGCAGTACTTC. Amino acids: CASSLRTEPYEQYF. The chain uses TRBV7-8 and TRBJ2-7; D uncertain. The germline gives CDR1 SGHVS, CDR2 FQNEAQ. V lost 2 bases, J lost 2 bases, and 10 bases lay in between. This CDR3 is built from 14 residues.

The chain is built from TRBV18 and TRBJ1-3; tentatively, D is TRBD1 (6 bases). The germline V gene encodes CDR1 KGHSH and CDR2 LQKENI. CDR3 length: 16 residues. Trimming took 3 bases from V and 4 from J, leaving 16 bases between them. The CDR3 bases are TGTGCCAGCTCACCCAATACAGGGTCTTCAGGAAACACCATATATTTT. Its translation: CASSPNTGSSGNTIYF.

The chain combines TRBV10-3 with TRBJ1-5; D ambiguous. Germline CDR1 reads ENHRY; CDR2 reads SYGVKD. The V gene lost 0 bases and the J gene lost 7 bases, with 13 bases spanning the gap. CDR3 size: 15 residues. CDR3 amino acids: CAISESEGSGQPQHF. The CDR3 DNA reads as TGTGCCATCAGTGAGTCGGAAGGGTCGGGCCAGCCCCAGCATTTT.

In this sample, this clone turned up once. The CDR3 region has the DNA TGCGCCAGCAGCCAGGGGAACACTGAAGCTTTCTTT. Protein sequence: CASSQGNTEAFF. The chain employs TRBV4-1 and TRBJ1-1; D uncertain. The CDR3 runs to 12 residues. Looked up from germline, CDR1 is MGHRA and CDR2 is YSYEKL. Trimming pared 3 bases from V and 1 base from J, leaving 3 bases between.

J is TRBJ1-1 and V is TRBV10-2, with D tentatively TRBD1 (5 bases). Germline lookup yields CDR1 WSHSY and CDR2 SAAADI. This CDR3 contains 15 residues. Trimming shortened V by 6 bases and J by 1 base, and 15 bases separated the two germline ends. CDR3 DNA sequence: TGCGCCAGCAGCGGCCCTGGGACGGCGAACACTGAAGCTTTCTTT. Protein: CASSGPGTANTEAFF.

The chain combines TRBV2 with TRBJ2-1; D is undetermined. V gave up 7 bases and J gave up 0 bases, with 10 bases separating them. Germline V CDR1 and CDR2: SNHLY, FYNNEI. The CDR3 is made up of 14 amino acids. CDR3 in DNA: TGTGCCAGCAATCGAGGTAGCTCCTACAATGAGCAGTTCTTC. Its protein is CASNRGSSYNEQFF.

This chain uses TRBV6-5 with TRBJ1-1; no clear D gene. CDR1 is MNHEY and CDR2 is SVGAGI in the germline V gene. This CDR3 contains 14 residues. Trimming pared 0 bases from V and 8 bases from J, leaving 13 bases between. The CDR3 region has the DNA TGTGCCAGCAGTTACTCTCGGGCCGGACTAGAAGCTTTCTTT. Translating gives CASSYSRAGLEAFF.

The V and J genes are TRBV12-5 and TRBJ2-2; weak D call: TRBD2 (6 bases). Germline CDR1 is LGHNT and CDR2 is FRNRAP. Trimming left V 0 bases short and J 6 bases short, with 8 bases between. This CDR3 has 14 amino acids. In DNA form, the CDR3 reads TGTGCTAGTGGTTTGGTAGGGGAGGCCGGGGAGCTGTTTTTT. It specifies CASGLVGEAGELFF.

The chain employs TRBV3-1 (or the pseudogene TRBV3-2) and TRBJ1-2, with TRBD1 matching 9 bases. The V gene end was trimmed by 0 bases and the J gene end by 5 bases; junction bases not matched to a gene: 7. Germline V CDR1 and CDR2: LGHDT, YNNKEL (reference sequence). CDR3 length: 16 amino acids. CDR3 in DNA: TGTGCCAGCAGCCAAGATCTAGGACAGGGGCTATATGGCTACACCTTC. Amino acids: CASSQDLGQGLYGYTF.

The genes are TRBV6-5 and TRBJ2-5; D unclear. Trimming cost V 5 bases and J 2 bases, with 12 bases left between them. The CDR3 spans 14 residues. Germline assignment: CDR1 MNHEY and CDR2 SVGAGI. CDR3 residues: CASSPQQTQETQYF. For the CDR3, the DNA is TGTGCCAGCAGTCCTCAGCAAACTCAAGAGACCCAGTACTTC.

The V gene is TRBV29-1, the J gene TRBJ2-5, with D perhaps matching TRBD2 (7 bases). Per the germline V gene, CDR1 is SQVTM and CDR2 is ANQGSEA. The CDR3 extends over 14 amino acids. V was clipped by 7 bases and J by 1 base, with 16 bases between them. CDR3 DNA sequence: TGCAGCGCCCTGGGGGGGGGCGCCCAAGAGACCCAGTACTTC. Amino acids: CSALGGGAQETQYF. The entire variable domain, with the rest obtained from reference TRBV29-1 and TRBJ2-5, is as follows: SAVISQKPSRDICQRGTSLTIQCQVDSQVTMMFWYRQQPGQSLTLIATANQGSEATYESGFVIDKFPISRPNLTFSTLTVSNMSPEDSSIYLCSALGGGAQETQYFGPGTRLLVL.

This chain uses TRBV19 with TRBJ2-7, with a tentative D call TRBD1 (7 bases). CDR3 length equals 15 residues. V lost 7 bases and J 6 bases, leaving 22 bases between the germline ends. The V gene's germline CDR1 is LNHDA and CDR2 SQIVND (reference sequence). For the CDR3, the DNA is TGTGCCAGTACCAGTCGAGGGAGACAGGGAGGCGAGCAGTACTTC. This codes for CASTSRGRQGGEQYF. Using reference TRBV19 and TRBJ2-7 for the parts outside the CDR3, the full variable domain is DGGITQSPKYLFRKEGQNVTLSCEQNLNHDAMYWYRQDPGQGLRLIYYSQIVNDFQKGDIAEGYSVSREKKESFPLTVTSAQKNPTAFYLCASTSRGRQGGEQYFGPGTRLTVT.

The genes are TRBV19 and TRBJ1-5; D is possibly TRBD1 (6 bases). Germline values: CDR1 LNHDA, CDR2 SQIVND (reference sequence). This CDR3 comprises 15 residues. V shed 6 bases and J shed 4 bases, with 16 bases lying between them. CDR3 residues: CASSAGEQGNQPQHF. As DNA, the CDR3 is TGTGCCAGTAGCGCCGGAGAACAGGGTAATCAGCCCCAGCATTTT.

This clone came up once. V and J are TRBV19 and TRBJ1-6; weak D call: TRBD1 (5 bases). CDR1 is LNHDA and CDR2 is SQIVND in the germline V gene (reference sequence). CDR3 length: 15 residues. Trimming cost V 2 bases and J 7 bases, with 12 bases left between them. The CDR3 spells CASSIRGGDNSPLHF. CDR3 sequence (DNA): TGTGCCAGTAGTATAAGGGGAGGGGACAATTCACCCCTCCACTTT.

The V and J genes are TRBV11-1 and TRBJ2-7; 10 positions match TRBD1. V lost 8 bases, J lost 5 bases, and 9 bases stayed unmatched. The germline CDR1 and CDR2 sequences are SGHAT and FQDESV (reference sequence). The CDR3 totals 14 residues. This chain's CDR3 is CASRSRQGAHEQYF. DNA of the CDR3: TGTGCCAGCCGATCCCGACAGGGGGCCCACGAGCAGTACTTC.

As DNA, the CDR3 is TGCGCCAGCAGCCCACTACTTACAGGGTATGGCTACACCTTC. This sequence encodes CASSPLLTGYGYTF. The chain recombines TRBV4-3 with TRBJ1-2; TRBD1 is a possible D gene (6 bases). There are 14 residues in the CDR3. Germline V gene data show CDR1 as LGHNA and CDR2 as YSLEER. V dropped 4 bases and J dropped 5 bases, with 14 bases sitting between them.

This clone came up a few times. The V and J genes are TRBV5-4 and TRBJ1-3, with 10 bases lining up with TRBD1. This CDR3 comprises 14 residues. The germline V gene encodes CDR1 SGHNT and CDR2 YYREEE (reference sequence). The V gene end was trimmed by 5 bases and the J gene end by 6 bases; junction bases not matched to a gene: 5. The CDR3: CASRQTGGKNTIYF. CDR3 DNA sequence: TGTGCCAGCAGACAGACAGGGGGCAAAAACACCATATATTTT.

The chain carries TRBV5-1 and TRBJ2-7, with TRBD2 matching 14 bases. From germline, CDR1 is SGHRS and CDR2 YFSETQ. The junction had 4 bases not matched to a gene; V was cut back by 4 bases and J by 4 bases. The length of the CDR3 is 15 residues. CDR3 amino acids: CASSLTSGGAYEQYF. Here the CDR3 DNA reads TGCGCCAGCAGCCTGACTAGCGGGGGGGCATACGAGCAGTACTTC. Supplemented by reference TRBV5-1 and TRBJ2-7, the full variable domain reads KAGVTQTPRYLIKTRGQQVTLSCSPISGHRSVSWYQQTPGQGLQFLFEYFSETQRNKGNFPGRFSGRQFSNSRSEMNVSTLELGDSALYLCASSLTSGGAYEQYFGPGTRLTVT.